The 6 T cell receptor beta chains in this list originate from one sample, sequenced in a study of blood T cell repertoires in COVID-19 (dated by TCRdb to between 2020 and 2021). The receptor library was made with the immunoSEQ multiplex PCR assay. This is the immuneACCESS table as TCRdb keeps it, with only in-frame sequences that have V and J called. A part of the clones is gone; compared with another copy, unresolved V genes explain less than half, and the rest is unexplained. Counted in this sample were about 310,000 clones; over 75% of them appeared once. The ten largest account for approximately 9.8% of the sample. Material: PBMCs or T cells enriched from blood (not recorded which). Every receptor here comes from a woman aged 40 to 49 who had recovered from COVID-19.

On this clone itself: The same CDR3 can be traced to other DNA sequences in this sample. This chain joins TRBV7-9 and TRBJ2-7, with TRBD2 matching 11 bases. Trimming cost V 3 bases and J 4 bases; bases outside gene matches: 2. The CDR3 loop spans 14 amino acids. Germline lookup yields CDR1 SEHNR and CDR2 FQNEAQ (reference sequence). The CDR3 DNA reads as TGTGCCAGCAGCTTGGGACTAGCGGATTACGAGCAGTACTTC. This sequence encodes CASSLGLADYEQYF.

V gene TRBV5-1 combines with J gene TRBJ2-3, with 13 nucleotides matching TRBD2. This CDR3 contains 15 residues. Germline V CDR1 and CDR2: SGHRS, YFSETQ. The V gene end was trimmed by 4 bases and the J gene end by 7 bases; junction bases not matched to a gene: 6. The CDR3 nucleotides read TGCGCCAGCAGCAGTACTAGCGGGGGGGTGAATACGCAGTATTTT. As protein: CASSSTSGGVNTQYF.

The chain recombines TRBV4-3 with TRBJ1-5; TRBD1 might be the D (6 bases). Looked up from germline, CDR1 is LGHNA and CDR2 is YSLEER. This CDR3 has 16 residues. V lost 1 base and J 6 bases, leaving 16 bases between the germline ends. The chain's CDR3 is CASSQAYREEGQPQHF. The CDR3 DNA reads TGCGCCAGCAGCCAAGCCTACAGGGAAGAAGGTCAGCCCCAGCATTTT.

The V and J genes are TRBV5-1 and TRBJ2-1; 12 bases agree with TRBD2. Germline CDR1 and CDR2: SGHRS and YFSETQ. CDR3 size: 17 residues. V shed 3 bases and J 5 bases; nucleotides not matched to a gene: 9. The chain's CDR3 is CASSSLTSGRGDNEQFF. The CDR3 nucleotides are TGCGCCAGCAGCTCCCTGACTAGCGGGAGAGGGGACAATGAGCAGTTCTTC.

The chain joins TRBV4-3 to TRBJ1-2; no clear D gene. Between the trimmed V and J ends, which lost 4 bases and 8 bases, there was a span of 17 bases. Germline V gene data show CDR1 as LGHNA and CDR2 as YSLEER. This CDR3 spans 14 amino acids. The CDR3 DNA is TGCGCCAGCAGCCCGATTGGGCAGCTATCCGGCTACACCTTC. This codes for CASSPIGQLSGYTF.

This chain joins TRBV11-3 and TRBJ1-6; no reliable D call. V lost 4 bases, J lost 0 bases, and 16 bases lay in between. This CDR3 is 18 amino acids long. Looked up from germline, CDR1 is SGHNT and CDR2 is YENEEA. DNA of the CDR3: TGTGCCAGCAGCTCCGCAACCCCTCTGAGCTCCTATAATTCACCCCTCCACTTT. This translates into CASSSATPLSSYNSPLHF. Variable domain in full (rest from reference TRBV11-3 and TRBJ1-6): EAGVVQSPRYKIIEKKQPVAFWCNPISGHNTLYWYLQNLGQGPELLIRYENEEAVDDSQLPKDRFSAERLKGVDSTLKIQPAELGDSAVYLCASSSATPLSSYNSPLHFGNGTRLTVT.